This entry lists 7 T cell receptor beta chains sequenced from one sample in a study of T cell responses to AZD1222 COVID-19 vaccine. Data came from immunoSEQ multiplex PCR; TCRdb stores just in-frame clones and leaves some out. The sample records approximately 150,000 clones, 85% to 95% being singletons. The sample was peripheral blood, taken 28 days after the second AZD1222 dose. These receptors were taken from an adult who received the AZD1222 COVID-19 vaccine.

The V call is TRBV7-9, the J call TRBJ2-1, with D perhaps matching TRBD2 (6 bases). The V end was cut by 2 bases, the J end by 2 bases, with 7 bases between. CDR1 is SEHNR, CDR2 FQNEAQ, per germline (reference sequence). This CDR3 spans 14 amino acids. CDR3 nucleotide sequence: TGTGCCAGCAGCTTACTAGCGACCTACAATGAGCAGTTCTTC. It yields the protein CASSLLATYNEQFF.

J is TRBJ2-1 and V is TRBV7-2; D unresolved. V lost 2 bases and J lost 8, with 13 bases in between. Looked up from germline, CDR1 is SGHTA and CDR2 is FQGNSA. CDR3 length equals 14 residues. The CDR3 DNA reads as TGTGCCAGCAGCTTATCCGTTACTACCCATGAGCAGTTCTTC. Its translation: CASSLSVTTHEQFF.

CDR3 nucleotide sequence: TGTGCCAGCAGCGCGCAGGGACTCCCCTCCTACGAGCAGTACTTC. Translated: CASSAQGLPSYEQYF. J is TRBJ2-7 and V is TRBV9; TRBD2 might be the D (6 bases). This CDR3 contains 15 residues. Germline-derived CDR1 and CDR2 are SGDLS and YYNGEE. Between the trimmed V and J ends, which lost 3 bases and 0 bases, there was a span of 13 bases. The whole variable domain, remainder taken from reference TRBV9 and TRBJ2-7, is DSGVTQTPKHLITATGQRVTLRCSPRSGDLSVYWYQQSLDQGLQFLIQYYNGEERAKGNILERFSAQQFPDLHSELNLSSLELGDSALYFCASSAQGLPSYEQYFGPGTRLTVT.

J is TRBJ2-2 and V is TRBV28; the match to TRBD2 covers 9 bases. There are 15 residues in the CDR3. Germline loops: CDR1 MDHEN, CDR2 SYDVKM. Trimming removed 1 base from V and 6 bases from J; junction bases left unmatched: 3. The CDR3 reads CASSLSSGIPGELFF. The CDR3 nucleotides read TGTGCCAGCAGTTTATCTAGCGGGATCCCCGGGGAGCTGTTTTTT.

Only one count was recorded for this clone. The J gene is TRBJ2-7, the V gene TRBV7-2; 10 bases fit TRBD2. Unmatched junction bases numbered 7, after V lost 2 bases and J lost 3 bases. Germline values: CDR1 SGHTA, CDR2 FQGNSA. The CDR3 has 16 residues. The CDR3 nucleotides are TGTGCCAGCAGCTTAAAGACGGGACTAGCGAACTACGAGCAGTACTTC. Amino acid sequence: CASSLKTGLANYEQYF.

The V call is TRBV5-1, the J call TRBJ2-7, with D perhaps TRBD1 (6 bases). This CDR3 has 14 residues. V lost 0 bases to trimming and J lost 3 bases, with 10 bases between them. Germline-derived CDR1 and CDR2 are SGHRS and YFSETQ. The CDR3 nucleotides read TGCGCCAGCAGCTTGGACAGGGCGGGCTACGAGCAGTACTTC. Protein: CASSLDRAGYEQYF.

This clone was seen just once. The rearrangement uses TRBV6-5 and TRBJ2-7; D uncertain. V gave up 6 bases and J gave up 7 bases, with 16 bases separating them. This CDR3 spans 13 amino acids. Germline V lookup: CDR1 MNHEY, CDR2 SVGAGI. The CDR3 loop is CASRIGQLGEQYF. The CDR3 DNA reads TGTGCCAGCAGGATCGGGCAGCTCGGTGAGCAGTACTTC.